The next 8 T cell receptor beta chains were all read from a single sample in a study of T cell repertoires in cytomegalovirus infection (dated by TCRdb to 2018 to 2020). TCRdb names Illumina HiSeq 1500 as the instrument used. TCRdb trimmed the raw reads at Q25, called clones with MiXCR and kept productive beta chains. When rows share a CDR3 protein, they turn into one entry using the most common DNA and genes. This sample gives a few hundred thousand distinct CDR3 sequences in total; approximately 14% of them show up just once. The biggest ten clones account for about 8.7% of the sample. Sequencing used PBMCs. Every receptor here comes from a human donor in good health (CMV status not recorded). Some clones in this sample may be carry-over from other donors' samples.

At least ten counts were recorded for this clonotype. The CDR3 nucleotides read TGTGCCAGCAGCGCCCCCGGGGTGTCTGGAAACACCATATATTTT. As protein: CASSAPGVSGNTIYF. This chain connects TRBV7-2 to TRBJ1-3, with D unclear. Trimming shortened V by 5 bases and J by 1 base, and 12 bases separated the two germline ends. There are 15 residues in the CDR3. Looked up from germline, CDR1 is SGHTA and CDR2 is FQGNSA.

This clonotype was counted a few times. The chain has TRBV20-1 and TRBJ1-5; tentative D call: TRBD1 (6 bases). Germline-derived CDR1 and CDR2 are DFQATT and SNEGSKA (reference sequence). The CDR3 covers 16 residues. The V end was cut by 1 base, the J end by 0 bases, with 13 bases between. The DNA for the CDR3 is TGCAGTGCTAGAGGTGGGGGGGGCTATAGCAATCAGCCCCAGCATTTT. It specifies CSARGGGGYSNQPQHF.

V gene TRBV27 combines with J gene TRBJ2-3, with D perhaps matching TRBD2 (6 bases). Trimming stripped 5 bases from V and 4 bases from J, with 16 bases between. Per germline, CDR1 MNHEY and CDR2 SMNVEV (reference sequence). The CDR3 has 15 amino acids. The CDR3 region is CASSQRLVGSDTQYF. The CDR3 nucleotides read TGTGCCAGCAGTCAACGACTAGTCGGGTCAGATACGCAGTATTTT.

This clonotype was recorded a few times. The chain joins TRBV12-5 to TRBJ1-1, with D possibly TRBD1 on 5 matching bases. The CDR3 sequence is 13 residues long. CDR1 LGHNT and CDR2 FRNRAP come from the germline V gene. V lost 5 bases and J 5 bases, leaving 12 bases between the germline ends. The CDR3 DNA reads TGTGCTAGTGGTATAGCAGGGATTACTGAAGCTTTCTTT. Translating gives CASGIAGITEAFF.

The gene calls are TRBV29-1 and TRBJ2-4; tentatively, D is TRBD1 (6 bases). The germline V and J ends were trimmed by 6 bases and 0 bases, with 12 bases remaining between them. Germline-derived CDR1 and CDR2 are SQVTM and ANQGSEA. The CDR3 totals 14 residues. The CDR3: CSVLTGLAKNIQYF. The CDR3 DNA sequence: TGCAGCGTACTGACAGGACTAGCCAAAAACATTCAGTACTTC.

This clonotype was observed at least ten times. V and J are TRBV28 and TRBJ2-1, with 10 bases aligning to TRBD2. Unmatched junction bases numbered 7, after V lost 5 bases and J lost 6 bases. The CDR3 sequence is 15 residues long. Germline V CDR1 and CDR2: MDHEN, SYDVKM. The CDR3 DNA is TGTGCCAGCAGTCCTTCCGGGACTAGCGTCAATGAGCAGTTCTTC. Amino acids: CASSPSGTSVNEQFF.

In its sample, this clonotype was seen many times. The gene calls are TRBV12-3 or TRBV12-4 and TRBJ2-7, with a weak D call TRBD1 (6 bases). The CDR3 has 13 residues. V dropped 6 bases and J dropped 6 bases, with 15 bases sitting between them. CDR3 nucleotides: TGTGCCAGCAGATATGGGACAACGCTCGAGCAGTACTTC. The encoded protein is CASRYGTTLEQYF.

This clonotype was seen repeatedly, ten times or more. V gene TRBV7-2 combines with J gene TRBJ1-1; 8 bases map to TRBD1. V gave up 2 bases and J gave up 8 bases; unmatched junction bases: 1. The CDR3 is 12 residues long. The germline V gene has CDR1 SGHTA and CDR2 FQGNSA. The CDR3 DNA sequence: TGTGCCAGCAGCTTAAGGGACAGGGAAGCTTTCTTT. Translation gives CASSLRDREAFF.